This T cell receptor (beta chain) was recorded in a study of beta chain features in type 1 diabetes. There was one heparinised blood draw per donor, averaging around 100 mL. Note on this clone: Antigen unknown.

Every isolated RNA sample was fully reverse transcribed, so sequencing captured expressed TCRB transcripts. Measured with immunoSEQ multiplex PCR; TCRdb has only the in-frame clones, and not every one. The sample yields about 150,000 clones, approximately 8.1% seen once. Study-level points and caveats: Within the patient group, naive, central memory and Treg TCRB repertoires appeared more similar to each other than within healthy donors. All four CD4+ subsets of Type 1 diabetes patients contained TCRB CDR3s that were moderately but significantly shorter. When VDJ junctions were examined, type 1 diabetes patients showed fewer insertions and more deletions. Whatever favoring of shorter templates PCR might show would apply equally to patients and controls.

The sequence came from a young man with type 1 diabetes. Source material: central memory CD4+ T cells from blood.

The CDR3 coding sequence is TGTGCCACCGGATCAGGGAACCTCAATGAGCAGTTCTTC. It specifies CATGSGNLNEQFF. This sequence joins TRBV15 and TRBJ2-1, with a possible D match to TRBD1 (5 bases). The V end was cut by 8 bases, the J end by 6 bases, with 14 bases between. Germline V gives CDR1 LNHNV, CDR2 YYDKDF (reference sequence). The CDR3 is 13 residues long.